This T cell receptor (beta chain) was obtained from a study of shared clonotypes between healthy human individuals. TCRdb keeps only in-frame clones here, not all; method: immunoSEQ multiplex PCR. This table has over a million clones, roughly 96% appearing once. The CDR3 runs to 15 residues. Looked up from germline, CDR1 is SNHLY and CDR2 is FYNNEI. V lost 6 bases, J lost 6 bases, and 14 bases stayed unmatched. The sequence was collected from a man aged 25 to 45 in good health. The specimen sequenced was naive CD4+ T cells sorted from blood. Subset indicated: CD45RA+ positively selected. This chain connects TRBV2 to TRBJ2-7; 7 positions match TRBD2. For the CDR3, the DNA is TGTGCCAGCAGGGGCCCCGGGAGGACCTCTCGCGAGCAGTACTTC. Its translation is CASRGPGRTSREQYF.